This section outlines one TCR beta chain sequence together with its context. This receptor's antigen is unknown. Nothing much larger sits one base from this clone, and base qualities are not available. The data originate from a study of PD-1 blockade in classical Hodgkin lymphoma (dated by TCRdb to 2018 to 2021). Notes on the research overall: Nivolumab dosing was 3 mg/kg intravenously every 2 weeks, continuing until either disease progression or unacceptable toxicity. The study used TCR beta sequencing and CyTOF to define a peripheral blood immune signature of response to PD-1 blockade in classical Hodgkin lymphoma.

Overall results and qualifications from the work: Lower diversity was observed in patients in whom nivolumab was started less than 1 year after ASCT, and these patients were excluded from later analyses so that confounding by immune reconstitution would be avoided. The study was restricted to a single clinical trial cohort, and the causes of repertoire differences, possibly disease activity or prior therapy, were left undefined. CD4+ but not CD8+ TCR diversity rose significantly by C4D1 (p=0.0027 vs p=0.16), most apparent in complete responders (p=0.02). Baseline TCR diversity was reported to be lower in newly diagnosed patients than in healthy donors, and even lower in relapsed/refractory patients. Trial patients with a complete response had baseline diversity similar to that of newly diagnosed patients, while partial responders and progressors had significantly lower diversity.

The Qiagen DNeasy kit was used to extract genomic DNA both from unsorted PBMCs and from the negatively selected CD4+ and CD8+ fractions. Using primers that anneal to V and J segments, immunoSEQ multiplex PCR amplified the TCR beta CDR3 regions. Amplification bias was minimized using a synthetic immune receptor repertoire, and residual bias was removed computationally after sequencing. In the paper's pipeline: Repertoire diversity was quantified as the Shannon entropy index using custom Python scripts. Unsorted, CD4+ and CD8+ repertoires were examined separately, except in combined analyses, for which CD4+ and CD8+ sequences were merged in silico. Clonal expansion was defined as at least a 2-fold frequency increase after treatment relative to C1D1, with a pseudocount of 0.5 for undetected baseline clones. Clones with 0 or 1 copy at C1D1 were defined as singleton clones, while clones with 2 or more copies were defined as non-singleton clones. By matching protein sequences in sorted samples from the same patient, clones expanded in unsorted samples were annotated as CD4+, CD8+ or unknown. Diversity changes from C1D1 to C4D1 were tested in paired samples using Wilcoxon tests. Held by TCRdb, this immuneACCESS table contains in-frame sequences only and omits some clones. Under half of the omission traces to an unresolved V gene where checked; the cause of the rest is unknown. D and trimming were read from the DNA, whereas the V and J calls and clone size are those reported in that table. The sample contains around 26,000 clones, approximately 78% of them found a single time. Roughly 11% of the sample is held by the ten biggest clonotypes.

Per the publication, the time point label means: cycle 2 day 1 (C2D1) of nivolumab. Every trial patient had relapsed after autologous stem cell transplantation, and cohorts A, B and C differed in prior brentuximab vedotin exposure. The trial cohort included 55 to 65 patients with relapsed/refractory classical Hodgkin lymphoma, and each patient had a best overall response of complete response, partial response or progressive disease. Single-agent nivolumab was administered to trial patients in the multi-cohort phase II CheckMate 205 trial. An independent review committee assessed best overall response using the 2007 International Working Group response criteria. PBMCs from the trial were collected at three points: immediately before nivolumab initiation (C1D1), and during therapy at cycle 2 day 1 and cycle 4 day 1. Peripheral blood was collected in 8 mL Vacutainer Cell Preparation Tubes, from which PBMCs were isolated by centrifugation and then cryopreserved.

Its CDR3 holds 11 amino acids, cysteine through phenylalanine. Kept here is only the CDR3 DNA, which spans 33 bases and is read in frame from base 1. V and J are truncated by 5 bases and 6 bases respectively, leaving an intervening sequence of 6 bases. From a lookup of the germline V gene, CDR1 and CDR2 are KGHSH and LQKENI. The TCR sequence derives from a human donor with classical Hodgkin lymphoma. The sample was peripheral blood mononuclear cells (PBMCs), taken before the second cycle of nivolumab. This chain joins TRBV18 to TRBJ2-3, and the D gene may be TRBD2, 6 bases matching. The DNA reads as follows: TGTGCCAGCTCAGGAGGGGATACGCAGTATTTT. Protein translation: CASSGGDTQYF.